This T cell receptor beta chain was captured in a study of T cell changes during pregnancy in multiple sclerosis. The germline V and J ends were trimmed by 3 bases and 6 bases, with 9 bases remaining between them. CDR1 and CDR2 (germline): SGHDT, YYEEEE. CDR3 length: 12 residues. The assay was immunoSEQ multiplex PCR, and TCRdb's table has in-frame clones only and misses some. This table holds about 50,000 clones, roughly 92% found once. The material was CD4+ T cells from peripheral blood mononuclear cells, obtained in the third trimester of pregnancy. The receptor was derived from a female donor with multiple sclerosis, enrolled in a pregnancy study. This chain uses TRBV5-6 with TRBJ1-2, with D hard to call. CDR3 in amino acids: CASSSERDGYTF. In DNA, the CDR3 is TGTGCCAGCAGCTCTGAAAGAGATGGCTACACCTTC.